This T cell receptor (beta chain) comes out of a study of T cell responses to AZD1222 COVID-19 vaccine (dated by TCRdb to the early 2020s). Context from the whole study: AZD1222 recipients whose second dose came at about 4 weeks and those whose second dose came at about 12 weeks were combined into one group, since spike-specific TCR depth and breadth did not differ between the two schedules. A total of just over 230 trial participants underwent TCR sequencing, of whom more than 200 had received two doses of AZD1222 and some 26 had received two doses of the MenACWY control vaccine. Trial participants were enrolled by age into 18-55, 56-69 and 70-plus year subgroups, with around 150, 28 and 57 TCR-sequenced participants respectively. Results the study describes overall, beyond this receptor: After two AZD1222 doses, spike-specific TCR breadth and depth were significantly higher than at day 0 and than in MenACWY recipients. Epitopes outside the regions mutated in the B.1.351 and B.1.1.7 variants were reportedly recognized by nearly half of the unique spike-specific TCRs. The whole spike protein was spanned by vaccine-associated CD4 TCRs, and dominant responses were seen in regions 160-218 and 743-854. Only five or six AZD1222 recipients were SARS-CoV-2 seropositive at baseline, limiting conclusions about previously exposed vaccinees. Because no day 14 peak-response samples were available, repertoires were characterized only after the peak T cell response. Participants were mostly white British and included more females than males, and it was suggested by the authors that clonal diversity may have been underestimated. In the small 56-69-year group, the increase in depth fell short of significance, most likely because of low power.

The CDR3 regions of human TCRbeta chains were subjected to immunosequencing. From the authors' description of their analysis: Repertoire TCRs were checked for matches against a reference library of SARS-CoV-2-specific TCRs that had been generated using the MIRA antigen-specificity platform. Breadth was defined as the fraction of unique TCRs that were SARS-CoV-2-associated. Depth was defined as the fraction of total T cells that were SARS-CoV-2-associated. Using the MIRA data, each spike-specific TCR was assigned both to the spike region to which the TCR was reactive and to a CD4 or CD8 class. Log10-transformed breadth and depth values were compared by one-way ANOVA with Sidak's multiple comparisons tests. TCRdb re-hosts the immuneACCESS table, in-frame sequences only. Its copies lack some clones; in the studies checked, an unresolved V gene accounts for under half of them, and the cause for the rest is not known. V and J calls and clone size are those listed in that table; D and trimming were worked out from the DNA. Here the sample has around 190,000 clones; 85% to 95% occur a single time. 1% to 1.5% of the sample comes from the top ten.

The time point label, as the study defines it: baseline before first vaccination. Vaccinee samples were obtained from the UK trials COV001 and COV002, which included a single-blind randomized controlled phase 2/3 trial of AZD1222 (ChAdOx1 nCoV-19) in healthy adults. For TCRbeta chain sequencing, PBMC samples from trial participants were taken at day 0 and at day 28 after the second dose. The germline V gene gives CDR1 as SGHVS and CDR2 as FQNEAQ. From cysteine to phenylalanine, the CDR3 is 14 amino acids long. Only the CDR3 DNA is retained, 42 bases long and in frame from the first base. V trim: 7 bases; J trim: 1 base; unmatched bases: 4. Regarding this clone: The antigen it recognizes is unknown. No much larger clone is present one base from it, and per-base qualities are unavailable.

The V gene is TRBV7-8 and the J gene is TRBJ1-5; the junction holds 7 bases that match TRBD1. Sequenced material: peripheral blood, taken on day 0 of AZD1222 vaccination. The source of this sequence is an adult in good health. The sequence in DNA is TGTGCCAGCAAGACAGGGAGGAGCAATCAGCCCCAGCATTTT. The encoded protein is CASKTGRSNQPQHF. The full variable domain, with segments outside the CDR3 supplied by the reference TRBV7-8 and TRBJ1-5 proteins, appears as GAGVSQSPRYKVAKRGQDVALRCDPISGHVSLFWYQQALGQGPEFLTYFQNEAQLDKSGLPSDRFFAERPEGSVSTLKIQRTQQEDSAVYLCASKTGRSNQPQHFGDGTRLSIL.